The next 20 T cell receptor beta chains were all read from a single sample in a study of T cell responses to AZD1222 COVID-19 vaccine (dated by TCRdb to the early 2020s). Library construction relied on the immunoSEQ multiplex PCR assay. TCRdb mirrors the immuneACCESS table, restricted to in-frame sequences. Some clones are absent from its copies; in checked studies, under half trace to an unresolved V gene, and the reason for the others is unknown. In all, the sample holds more than 110,000 clones, and roughly 90% of those were seen once. The ten largest clones take up around 3.3% of the sample. The sample's time point label, in plain terms: about 28 days (+/-7) after the second vaccine dose. The sequences come from peripheral blood, collected 28 days after the second AZD1222 dose. The receptor set was obtained from an adult who received the AZD1222 COVID-19 vaccine.

This chain connects TRBV7-2 to TRBJ2-1, with 9 bases fitting TRBD2. From germline, CDR1 is SGHTA and CDR2 FQGNSA. The trim removed 5 bases at V and 6 bases at J, leaving 8 bases unmatched. The CDR3 contains 15 residues. This CDR3 reads CASSPGLAGGNEQFF. Here the CDR3 DNA reads TGTGCCAGCAGCCCGGGACTAGCAGGAGGCAATGAGCAGTTCTTC.

This chain links TRBV2 with TRBJ1-6; 9 positions match TRBD1. Germline-derived CDR1 and CDR2 are SNHLY and FYNNEI. This CDR3 is built from 14 residues. V dropped 5 bases and J dropped 10; count of bases not matched to a gene: 6. CDR3 sequence: CASSPQGAESPLHF. CDR3 DNA: TGTGCCAGCAGTCCACAGGGGGCGGAATCACCCCTCCACTTT.

The chain carries TRBV27 and TRBJ1-6; D gene unclear. Germline assignment: CDR1 MNHEY and CDR2 SMNVEV (reference sequence). The germline V and J ends were trimmed by 7 bases and 10 bases, with 20 bases remaining between them. The CDR3 totals 15 residues. Written as DNA, the CDR3 is TGTGCCAGCACCATTCGGGGTAGGGATGGCTCACCCCTCCACTTT. Its protein product is CASTIRGRDGSPLHF.

This clone is a singleton in its sample. The rearrangement links TRBV7-2 to TRBJ2-7; D may be TRBD2 (5 bases). V lost 0 bases, J lost 2 bases, and 14 bases lay in between. Germline CDR1 SGHTA, CDR2 FQGNSA. The CDR3 is 16 residues long. The CDR3 nucleotides read TGTGCCAGCAGCTTAGCGTGGACTCGAGGCACCTACGAGCAGTACTTC. It is translated as CASSLAWTRGTYEQYF.

The rearrangement uses TRBV5-1 and TRBJ2-3; possible D gene TRBD2, 6 bases. V was shortened by 4 bases and J by 5 bases, with 17 bases between the two germline ends. Per the germline V gene, CDR1 is SGHRS and CDR2 is YFSETQ. The CDR3 extends over 15 amino acids. CDR3 coding DNA: TGCGCCAGCAGCCTTAGCGGCCCCGGCGGAGATACGCAGTATTTT. It specifies CASSLSGPGGDTQYF.

V gene TRBV15 combines with J gene TRBJ1-1; D unclear. CDR1 is LNHNV and CDR2 is YYDKDF in the germline V gene (reference sequence). Deletions cut 0 bases from V and 7 bases from J, with 12 bases between. The CDR3 consists of 14 residues. The chain's CDR3 is CATSRDPLGGEAFF. CDR3 bases: TGTGCCACCAGCAGAGACCCCCTTGGAGGTGAAGCTTTCTTT.

The chain uses TRBV4-1 and TRBJ1-2; the D gene is possibly TRBD1 (6 bases). The V and J ends lost 1 base and 2 bases respectively, with 14 bases between them. Germline V gene data show CDR1 as MGHRA and CDR2 as YSYEKL. This CDR3 contains 16 residues. CDR3 nucleotides: TGCGCCAGCAGCCAAGGGGTACAGGGTATCAACTATGGCTACACCTTC. As protein: CASSQGVQGINYGYTF.

This clone was observed a single time. The chain employs TRBV6-6 and TRBJ1-1; D call uncertain. Germline loops: CDR1 MNHNY, CDR2 SVGAGI (reference sequence). Trimming cost V 4 bases and J 3 bases, with 6 bases left between them. The CDR3 consists of 12 residues. CDR3 coding DNA: TGTGCCAGCAGTTTCCGGGACACTGAAGCTTTCTTT. Translation: CASSFRDTEAFF.

The chain joins TRBV27 to TRBJ2-7; D is unresolved. CDR1 is MNHEY and CDR2 is SMNVEV in the germline V gene (reference sequence). This CDR3 has 12 amino acids. V was cut by 5 bases and J by 5 bases, with 10 bases left in between. The CDR3 sequence: CASSPGPNEQYF. DNA for the CDR3: TGTGCCAGCAGTCCAGGACCTAACGAGCAGTACTTC.

V and J are TRBV18 and TRBJ1-1; the D is unclear. Trimming took off 3 bases at V and 0 bases at J, with 11 bases between the two ends. Germline CDR1 and CDR2: KGHSH and LQKENI. This CDR3 is 15 amino acids long. The CDR3 reads CASSPTDSLNTEAFF. CDR3 DNA: TGTGCCAGCTCACCTACGGACTCACTGAACACTGAAGCTTTCTTT.

The rearrangement uses TRBV12-2 and TRBJ2-1; the listed D gene, TRBD2, was not tested against the DNA. TRBV12-2 is annotated as a pseudogene. CDR3 length equals 11 residues. The CDR3 protein is CASRILAGKFF. The CDR3 DNA follows: TGTGCAAGTCGCATACTAGCGGGAAAATTCTTC.

J is TRBJ1-5 and V is TRBV6-6; 9 bases agree with TRBD1. Per the germline V gene, CDR1 is MNHNY and CDR2 is SVGAGI (reference sequence). The CDR3 runs to 16 residues. Losses at the gene ends were 2 bases for V and 2 bases for J; bases not matched to a gene: 4. CDR3 region: CASSYPRTGGNQPQHF. In DNA form, the CDR3 reads TGTGCCAGCAGTTACCCCCGGACAGGGGGCAATCAGCCCCAGCATTTT.

The rearrangement joins TRBV11-2 to TRBJ1-1, with D tentatively TRBD1 (6 bases). From germline, CDR1 is SGHAT and CDR2 FQNNGV. The CDR3 is made up of 15 amino acids. V was shortened by 5 bases and J by 0 bases, with 13 bases between the two germline ends. The CDR3 sequence is CASSPRGELNTEAFF. In DNA, the CDR3 is TGTGCCAGCAGCCCCAGGGGCGAGTTGAACACTGAAGCTTTCTTT.

The DNA of the CDR3 is TGTGCCATCAGTGGGGGACATGGCTCCTACGAGCAGTACTTC. It translates to CAISGGHGSYEQYF. This chain joins TRBV10-3 and TRBJ2-7, with D tentatively TRBD1 (6 bases). This CDR3 has 14 amino acids. Between the trimmed V and J ends, which lost 4 bases and 0 bases, there was a span of 10 bases. Germline V lookup: CDR1 ENHRY, CDR2 SYGVKD.

This chain connects TRBV20-1 to TRBJ2-7; D not certain. V gave up 6 bases and J gave up 4 bases, with 10 bases separating them. Germline-derived CDR1 and CDR2 are DFQATT and SNEGSKA (reference sequence). CDR3 length: 11 amino acids. The CDR3 sequence is CSAARGYEQYF. DNA for the CDR3: TGCAGTGCCGCCCGCGGTTACGAGCAGTACTTC.

The CDR3: CASSEQGAFGYTF. The CDR3 DNA follows: TGCGCCAGCAGTGAGCAGGGGGCTTTTGGCTACACCTTC. This chain connects TRBV10-2 to TRBJ1-2, with 8 bases matching TRBD1. CDR1 and CDR2 from the germline V gene are WSHSY and SAAADI. The CDR3 runs 13 residues. Trimming cost V 2 bases and J 7 bases; bases outside gene matches: 3.

This chain joins TRBV10-2 and TRBJ2-3, with 14 bases fitting TRBD2. The CDR3 is 18 amino acids. Per the germline V gene, CDR1 is WSHSY and CDR2 is SAAADI. V gave up 3 bases and J gave up 3 bases; unmatched junction bases: 8. CDR3 DNA sequence: TGCGCCAGCAGTGACCCAGGGACTAGCGGGAGTTGGACAGATACGCAGTATTTT. This translates into CASSDPGTSGSWTDTQYF.

The chain couples TRBV5-6 to TRBJ1-2, with TRBD1 identical over 10 bases. This CDR3 has 14 residues. After removal of 4 bases from V and 2 bases from J, the junction contained 2 bases not matched to a gene. CDR1 is SGHDT, CDR2 YYEEEE, per germline. CDR3 sequence reads: CASSGDRGNYGYTF. The CDR3 nucleotides read TGTGCCAGCAGCGGGGACAGGGGCAACTATGGCTACACCTTC.

The chain employs TRBV24-1 and TRBJ1-2; D is unclear. The V gene lost 3 bases and the J gene lost 6 bases, with 4 bases spanning the gap. The CDR3 contains 11 residues. Looked up from germline, CDR1 is KGHDR and CDR2 is SFDVKD. CDR3 in amino acids: CATSDAHGYTF. Written as DNA, the CDR3 is TGTGCCACCAGTGATGCGCATGGCTACACCTTC.

The chain has TRBV19 and TRBJ1-2, with D perhaps matching TRBD1 (6 bases). Trimming removed 4 bases at V and 7 bases at J, with 13 bases between. The germline CDR1 and CDR2 sequences are LNHDA and SQIVND (reference sequence). The CDR3 is made up of 13 amino acids. CDR3 bases: TGTGCCAGTAGTAAACCGCCAGGGGCTGGCTACACCTTC. It is translated as CASSKPPGAGYTF.